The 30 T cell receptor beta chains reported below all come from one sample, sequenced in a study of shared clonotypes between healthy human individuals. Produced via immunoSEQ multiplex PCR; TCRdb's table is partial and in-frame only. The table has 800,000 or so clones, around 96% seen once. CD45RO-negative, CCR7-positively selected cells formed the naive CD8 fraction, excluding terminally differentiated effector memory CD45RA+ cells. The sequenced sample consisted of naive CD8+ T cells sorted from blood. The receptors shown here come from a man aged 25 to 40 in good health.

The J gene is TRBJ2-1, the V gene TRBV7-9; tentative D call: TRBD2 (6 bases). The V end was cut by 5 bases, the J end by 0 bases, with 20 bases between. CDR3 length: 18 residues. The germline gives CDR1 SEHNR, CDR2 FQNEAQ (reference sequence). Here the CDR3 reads CASSPKSSGWSSYNEQFF. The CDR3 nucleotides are TGTGCCAGCAGCCCAAAAAGTAGCGGCTGGAGCTCCTACAATGAGCAGTTCTTC.

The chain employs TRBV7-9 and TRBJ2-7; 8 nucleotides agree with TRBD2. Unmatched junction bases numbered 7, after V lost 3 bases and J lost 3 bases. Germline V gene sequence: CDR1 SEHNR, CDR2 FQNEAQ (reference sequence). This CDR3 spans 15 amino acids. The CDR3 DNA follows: TGTGCCAGCAGCTTCTCGGTAGCGGGGATCTACGAGCAGTACTTC. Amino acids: CASSFSVAGIYEQYF.

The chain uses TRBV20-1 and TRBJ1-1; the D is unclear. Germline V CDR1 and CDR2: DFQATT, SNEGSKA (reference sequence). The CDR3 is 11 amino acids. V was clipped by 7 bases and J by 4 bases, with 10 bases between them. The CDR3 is CSENRGTEAFF. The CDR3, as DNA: TGCAGTGAGAACAGAGGCACTGAAGCTTTCTTT.

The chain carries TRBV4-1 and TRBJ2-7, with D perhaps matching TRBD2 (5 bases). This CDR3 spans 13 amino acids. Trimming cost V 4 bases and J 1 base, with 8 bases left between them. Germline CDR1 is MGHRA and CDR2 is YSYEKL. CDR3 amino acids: CASSLLVSYEQYF. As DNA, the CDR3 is TGCGCCAGCAGCCTACTAGTGTCCTACGAGCAGTACTTC.

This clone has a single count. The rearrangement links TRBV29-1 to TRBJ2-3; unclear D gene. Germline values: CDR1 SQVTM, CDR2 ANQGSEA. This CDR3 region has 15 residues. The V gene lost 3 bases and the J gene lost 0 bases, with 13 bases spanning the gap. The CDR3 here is CSVDVGSASTDTQYF. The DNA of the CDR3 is TGCAGCGTTGATGTGGGTTCAGCTAGCACAGATACGCAGTATTTT.

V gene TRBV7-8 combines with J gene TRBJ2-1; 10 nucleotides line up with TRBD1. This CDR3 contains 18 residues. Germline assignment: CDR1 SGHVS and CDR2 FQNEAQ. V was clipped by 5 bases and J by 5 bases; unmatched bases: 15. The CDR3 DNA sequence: TGTGCCAGCAGCCGACTCCTAAGCAGGACAGGGGGAAACAATGAGCAGTTCTTC. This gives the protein CASSRLLSRTGGNNEQFF.

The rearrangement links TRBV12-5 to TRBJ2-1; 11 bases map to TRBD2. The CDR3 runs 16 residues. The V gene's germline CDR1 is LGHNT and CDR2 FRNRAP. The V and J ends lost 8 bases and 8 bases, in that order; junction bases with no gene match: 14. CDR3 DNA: TGTGCTAGTAGCCCGTCACTAGCGGGAGTTGTAGATGAGCAGTTCTTC. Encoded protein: CASSPSLAGVVDEQFF.

The CDR3 DNA follows: TGTGCCTGGACCATGAGCGGGAGTTTAAGCAATGAGCAGTTCTTC. This gives the protein CAWTMSGSLSNEQFF. V usage is TRBV30 and J usage is TRBJ2-1; TRBD2 agrees at 8 bases. The length of the CDR3 is 15 residues. Germline trimming cut 4 bases from V and 6 bases from J; bases unmatched to any gene: 11. CDR1 and CDR2 from the germline V gene are GTSNPN and SVGIG (reference sequence). Using reference TRBV30 and TRBJ2-1 for the parts outside the CDR3, the full variable domain is SQTIHQWPATLVQPVGSPLSLECTVEGTSNPNLYWYRQAAGRGLQLLFYSVGIGQISSEVPQNLSASRPQDRQFILSSKKLLLSDSGFYLCAWTMSGSLSNEQFFGPGTRLTVL.

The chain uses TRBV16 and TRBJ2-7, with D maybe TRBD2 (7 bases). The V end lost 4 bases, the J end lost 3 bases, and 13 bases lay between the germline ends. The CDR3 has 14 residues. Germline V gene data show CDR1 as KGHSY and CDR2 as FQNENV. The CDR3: CASSPSGGFYEQYF. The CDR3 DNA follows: TGTGCCAGCAGCCCCTCGGGGGGCTTCTACGAGCAGTACTTC. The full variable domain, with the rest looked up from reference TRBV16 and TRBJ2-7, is GEEVAQTPKHLVRGEGQKAKLYCAPIKGHSYVFWYQQVLKNEFKFLISFQNENVFDETGMPKERFSAKCLPNSPCSLEIQATKLEDSAVYFCASSPSGGFYEQYFGPGTRLTVT.

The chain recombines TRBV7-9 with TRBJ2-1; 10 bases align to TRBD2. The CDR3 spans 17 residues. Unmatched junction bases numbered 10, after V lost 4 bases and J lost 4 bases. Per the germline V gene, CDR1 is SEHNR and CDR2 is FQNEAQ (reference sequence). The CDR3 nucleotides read TGTGCCAGCAGCTCTCCTCGCAGTAGCGGGAGGTACAATGAGCAGTTCTTC. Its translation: CASSSPRSSGRYNEQFF. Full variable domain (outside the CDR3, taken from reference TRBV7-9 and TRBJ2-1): DTGVSQNPRHKITKRGQNVTFRCDPISEHNRLYWYRQTLGQGPEFLTYFQNEAQLEKSRLLSDRFSAERPKGSFSTLEIQRTEQGDSAMYLCASSSPRSSGRYNEQFFGPGTRLTVL.

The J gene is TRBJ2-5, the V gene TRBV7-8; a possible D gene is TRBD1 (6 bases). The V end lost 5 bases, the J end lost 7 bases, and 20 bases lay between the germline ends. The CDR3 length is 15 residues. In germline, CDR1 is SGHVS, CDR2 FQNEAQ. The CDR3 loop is CASSGQGTLTGTQYF. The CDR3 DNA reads TGTGCCAGCAGCGGCCAGGGGACCTTAACGGGGACCCAGTACTTC.

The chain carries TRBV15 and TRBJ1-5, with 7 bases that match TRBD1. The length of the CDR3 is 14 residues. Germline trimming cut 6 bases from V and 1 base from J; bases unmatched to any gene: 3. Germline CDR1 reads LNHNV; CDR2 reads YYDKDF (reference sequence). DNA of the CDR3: TGTGCCACCAGATTAGGGGGCAGCAATCAGCCCCAGCATTTT. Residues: CATRLGGSNQPQHF.

This chain's CDR3 is CASSSIKRDRDTGELFF. As DNA, the CDR3 is TGTGCCAGCAGTTCTATCAAAAGGGACAGAGATACCGGGGAGCTGTTTTTT. J is TRBJ2-2 and V is TRBV7-9, with 7 nucleotides matching TRBD1. CDR3 length equals 17 residues. V lost 6 bases and J lost 5; bases outside the gene matches: 15. The germline CDR1 and CDR2 sequences are SEHNR and FQNEAQ (reference sequence).

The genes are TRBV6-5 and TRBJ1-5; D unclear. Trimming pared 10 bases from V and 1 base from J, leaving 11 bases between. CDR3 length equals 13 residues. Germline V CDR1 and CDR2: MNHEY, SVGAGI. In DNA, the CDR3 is TGTGCCACTGCACTCGAGAGCAATCAGCCCCAGCATTTT. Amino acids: CATALESNQPQHF.

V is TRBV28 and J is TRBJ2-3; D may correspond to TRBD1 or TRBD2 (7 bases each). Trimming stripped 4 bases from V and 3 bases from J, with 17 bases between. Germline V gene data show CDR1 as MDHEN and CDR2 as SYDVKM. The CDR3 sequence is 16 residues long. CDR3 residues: CASSWATGTKTDTQYF. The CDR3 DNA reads TGTGCCAGCAGTTGGGCGACAGGGACTAAAACAGATACGCAGTATTTT.

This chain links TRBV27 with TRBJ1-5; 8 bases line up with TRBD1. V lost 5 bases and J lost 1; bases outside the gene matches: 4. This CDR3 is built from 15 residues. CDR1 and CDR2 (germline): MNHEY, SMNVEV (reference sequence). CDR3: CASSNGQGSNQPQHF. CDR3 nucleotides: TGTGCCAGCAGTAACGGACAGGGAAGCAATCAGCCCCAGCATTTT.

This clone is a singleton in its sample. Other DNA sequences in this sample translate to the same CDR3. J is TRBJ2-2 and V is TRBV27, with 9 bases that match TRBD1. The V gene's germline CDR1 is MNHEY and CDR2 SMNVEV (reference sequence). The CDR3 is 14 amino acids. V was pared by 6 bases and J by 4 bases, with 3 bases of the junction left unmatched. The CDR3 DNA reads TGTGCCAGCAGGAGGACAGGGGCCACCGGGGAGCTGTTTTTT. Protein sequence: CASRRTGATGELFF.

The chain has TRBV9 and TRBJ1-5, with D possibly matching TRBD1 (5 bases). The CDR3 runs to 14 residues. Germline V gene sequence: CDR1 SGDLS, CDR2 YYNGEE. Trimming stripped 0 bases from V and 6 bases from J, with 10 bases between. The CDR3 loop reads CASSVGRGGQPQHF. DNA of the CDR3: TGTGCCAGCAGCGTAGGGCGGGGCGGTCAGCCCCAGCATTTT.

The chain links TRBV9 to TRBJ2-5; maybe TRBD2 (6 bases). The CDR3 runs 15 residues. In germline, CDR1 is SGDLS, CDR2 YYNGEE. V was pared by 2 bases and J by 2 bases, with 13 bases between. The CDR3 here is CASSVSGLLQETQYF. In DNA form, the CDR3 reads TGTGCCAGCAGCGTTTCGGGACTCCTACAAGAGACCCAGTACTTC.

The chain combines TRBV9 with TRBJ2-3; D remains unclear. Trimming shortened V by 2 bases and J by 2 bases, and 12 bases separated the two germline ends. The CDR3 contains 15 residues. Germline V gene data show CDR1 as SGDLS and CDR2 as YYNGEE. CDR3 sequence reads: CASSVGTTYTDTQYF. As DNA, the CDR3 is TGTGCCAGCAGCGTGGGTACTACCTACACAGATACGCAGTATTTT. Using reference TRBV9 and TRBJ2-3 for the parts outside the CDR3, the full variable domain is DSGVTQTPKHLITATGQRVTLRCSPRSGDLSVYWYQQSLDQGLQFLIQYYNGEERAKGNILERFSAQQFPDLHSELNLSSLELGDSALYFCASSVGTTYTDTQYFGPGTRLTVL.

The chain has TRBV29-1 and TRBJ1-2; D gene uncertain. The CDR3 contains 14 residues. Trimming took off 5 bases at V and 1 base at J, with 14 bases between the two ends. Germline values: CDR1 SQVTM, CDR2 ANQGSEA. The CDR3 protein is CSVFQASSNYGYTF. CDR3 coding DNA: TGCAGCGTTTTTCAAGCGAGCAGTAACTATGGCTACACCTTC.

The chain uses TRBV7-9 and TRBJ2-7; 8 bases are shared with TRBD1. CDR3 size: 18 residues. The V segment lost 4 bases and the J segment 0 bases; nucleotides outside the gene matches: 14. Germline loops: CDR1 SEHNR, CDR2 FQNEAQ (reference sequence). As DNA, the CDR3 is TGTGCCAGCAGCTCCACCACAATCCGGGACAGGTACTCCTACGAGCAGTACTTC. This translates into CASSSTTIRDRYSYEQYF. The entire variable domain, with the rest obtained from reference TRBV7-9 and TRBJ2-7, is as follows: DTGVSQNPRHKITKRGQNVTFRCDPISEHNRLYWYRQTLGQGPEFLTYFQNEAQLEKSRLLSDRFSAERPKGSFSTLEIQRTEQGDSAMYLCASSSTTIRDRYSYEQYFGPGTRLTVT.

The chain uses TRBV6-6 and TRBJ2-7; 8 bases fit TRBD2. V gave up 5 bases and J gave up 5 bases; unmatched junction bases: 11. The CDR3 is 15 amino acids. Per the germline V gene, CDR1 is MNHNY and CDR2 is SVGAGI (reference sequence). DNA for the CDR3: TGTGCCAGCAGTAGGACCGGGACTAGTAACCACGAGCAGTACTTC. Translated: CASSRTGTSNHEQYF.

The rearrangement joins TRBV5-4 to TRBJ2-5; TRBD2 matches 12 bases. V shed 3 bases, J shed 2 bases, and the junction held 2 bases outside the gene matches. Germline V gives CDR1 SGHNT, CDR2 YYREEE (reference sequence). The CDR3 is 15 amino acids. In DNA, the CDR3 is TGTGCCAGCAGCTCTAGCGGGAGGGATCAAGAGACCCAGTACTTC. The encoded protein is CASSSSGRDQETQYF.

CDR3 loop: CASSYGSGELFF. CDR3 coding DNA: TGTGCCAGTAGCTACGGATCCGGGGAGCTGTTTTTT. The V gene is TRBV19, the J gene TRBJ2-2; D uncertain. V was cut by 6 bases and J by 6 bases, with 8 bases left in between. The germline V gene has CDR1 LNHDA and CDR2 SQIVND (reference sequence). This CDR3 comprises 12 residues.

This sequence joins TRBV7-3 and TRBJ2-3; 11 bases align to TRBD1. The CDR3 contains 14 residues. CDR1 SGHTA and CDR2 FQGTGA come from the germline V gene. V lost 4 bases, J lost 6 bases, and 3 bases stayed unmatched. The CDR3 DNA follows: TGTGCCAGCAGCTATGGACAGGGGGCGGATACGCAGTATTTT. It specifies CASSYGQGADTQYF.

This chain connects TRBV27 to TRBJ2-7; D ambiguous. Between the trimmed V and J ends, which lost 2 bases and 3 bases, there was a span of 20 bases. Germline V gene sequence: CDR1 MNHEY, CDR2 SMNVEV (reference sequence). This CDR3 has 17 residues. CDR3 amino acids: CASSLGIRSGHNYEQYF. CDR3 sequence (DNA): TGTGCCAGCAGTTTAGGGATTAGGTCGGGTCACAACTACGAGCAGTACTTC.

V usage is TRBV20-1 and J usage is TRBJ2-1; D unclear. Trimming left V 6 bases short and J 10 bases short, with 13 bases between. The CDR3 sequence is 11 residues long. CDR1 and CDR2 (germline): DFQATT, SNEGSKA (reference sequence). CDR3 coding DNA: TGCAGTGCAGTTCAGGAAAGGGAGCAGTTCTTC. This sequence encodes CSAVQEREQFF.

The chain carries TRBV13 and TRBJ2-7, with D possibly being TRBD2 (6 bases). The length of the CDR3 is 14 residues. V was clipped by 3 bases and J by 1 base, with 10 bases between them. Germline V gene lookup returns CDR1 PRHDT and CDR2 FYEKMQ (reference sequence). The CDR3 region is CASSFRGRSYEQYF. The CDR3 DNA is TGTGCCAGCAGCTTTCGGGGGAGGTCCTACGAGCAGTACTTC.

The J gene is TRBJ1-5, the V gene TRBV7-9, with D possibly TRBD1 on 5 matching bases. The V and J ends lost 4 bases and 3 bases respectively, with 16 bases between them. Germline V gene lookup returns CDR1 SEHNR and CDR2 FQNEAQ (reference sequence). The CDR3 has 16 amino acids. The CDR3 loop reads CASSWQGERDNQPQHF. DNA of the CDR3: TGTGCCAGCAGCTGGCAGGGAGAGAGGGACAATCAGCCCCAGCATTTT.